This T cell receptor beta chain was observed in a study of cytomegalovirus exposure and HLA in healthy donors. Study-wide points: Being indistinguishable, some V segments were excluded, TRBV6-2 and TRBV6-3 among them. In a later analysis, a missense DCLRE1C variant was linked to TCR beta V- and J-gene trimming. It emerged from a later analysis that several of the most significant clusters appeared to be linked to common viral pathogens.

The table lists this clone with many counts. No antigen is known for it. Germline loops: CDR1 SGDLS, CDR2 YYNGEE. The CDR3 runs 16 residues. With V trimmed by 3 bases and J by 6 bases, 12 bases remained unmatched. Vbeta (60) and Jbeta (13) primers were used in the PCR. Libraries were prepared by immunoSEQ multiplex PCR; TCRdb keeps only in-frame clonotypes and omits some of them. The data hold some 120,000 clones, with 77% observed a single time. The chain couples TRBV9 to TRBJ1-2; 9 bases are shared with TRBD1. The receptor was derived from a man in his forties in good health and CMV-seropositive. Sequenced: PBMCs. CDR3 sequence reads: CASSARLTGGRDGYTF. CDR3 nucleotides: TGTGCCAGCAGCGCACGACTAACAGGGGGCCGCGATGGCTACACCTTC. Variable domain in full (rest from reference TRBV9 and TRBJ1-2): DSGVTQTPKHLITATGQRVTLRCSPRSGDLSVYWYQQSLDQGLQFLIQYYNGEERAKGNILERFSAQQFPDLHSELNLSSLELGDSALYFCASSARLTGGRDGYTFGSGTRLTVV.